The next 18 T cell receptor beta chains were all read from a single sample in a study of T-cell reconstitution after alpha-beta-depleted transplantation in children. Construction of the TCRbeta library involved unique molecular identifiers. TCRdb processed the PCR reads anew with MiXCR; each CDR3 protein has one entry. Seen here are more than 250,000 distinct CDR3 sequences, 9.9% observed once, and the top ten hold about 9.5%. The sequenced sample was PBMCs from the stem cell graft donor, obtained from the stem cell graft. Every receptor here comes from a human donor who donated a stem cell graft to a child with SCID.

The rearrangement uses TRBV7-3 and TRBJ2-2, with D perhaps matching TRBD1 (5 bases). This CDR3 spans 19 amino acids. Between the trimmed V and J ends, which lost 3 bases and 0 bases, there was a span of 20 bases. Germline CDR1 reads SGHTA; CDR2 reads FQGTGA. CDR3 region: CASSFRGPGRYTNTGELFF. The CDR3 DNA reads as TGTGCCAGCAGCTTTAGGGGCCCAGGCAGATACACGAACACCGGGGAGCTGTTTTTT. The whole variable domain, filled in from reference TRBV7-3 and TRBJ2-2, reads GAGVSQTPSNKVTEKGKYVELRCDPISGHTALYWYRQSLGQGPEFLIYFQGTGAADDSGLPNDRFFAVRPEGSVSTLKIQRTERGDSAVYLCASSFRGPGRYTNTGELFFGEGSRLTVL.

V is TRBV7-6 and J is TRBJ2-3; 14 bases map to TRBD2. Per the germline V gene, CDR1 is SGHVS and CDR2 is FNYEAQ. Trimming at V came to 5 bases and at J to 4 bases, leaving 2 bases not matched to a gene. CDR3 length: 15 residues. CDR3 nucleotides: TGTGCCAGCAGCCGGGGACTAGCGGGGGCAGATACGCAGTATTTT. Its protein is CASSRGLAGADTQYF. Variable domain in full (rest from reference TRBV7-6 and TRBJ2-3): GAGVSQSPRYKVTKRGQDVALRCDPISGHVSLYWYRQALGQGPEFLTYFNYEAQQDKSGLPNDRFSAERPEGSISTLTIQRTEQRDSAMYRCASSRGLAGADTQYFGPGTRLTVL.

The chain joins TRBV4-1 to TRBJ1-6, with D tentatively TRBD1 (5 bases). CDR1 is MGHRA and CDR2 is YSYEKL in the germline V gene. V gave up 3 bases and J gave up 8 bases, with 14 bases separating them. The CDR3 runs 15 residues. CDR3 in amino acids: CASSQGPGLDSPLHF. The CDR3, as DNA: TGCGCCAGCAGCCAGGGACCGGGATTAGATTCACCCCTCCACTTT.

At least ten counts were recorded for this clonotype. The chain is built from TRBV12-3 or TRBV12-4 and TRBJ2-1; D may be TRBD1 (5 bases). CDR3 length equals 13 residues. V shed 1 base and J shed 8 bases, with 9 bases lying between them. The CDR3 nucleotides read TGTGCCAGCAGTTTAGGCAGGGTAGATGAGCAGTTCTTC. It translates to CASSLGRVDEQFF.

This clonotype came up many times. V is TRBV29-1 and J is TRBJ2-1; D possibly uses TRBD1 or TRBD2 (6 bases each). V was cut by 6 bases and J by 7 bases, with 19 bases left in between. The CDR3 runs 14 residues. The germline gives CDR1 SQVTM, CDR2 ANQGSEA. The CDR3 spells CSVHVRGRGNEQFF. The DNA of the CDR3 is TGCAGCGTCCACGTGCGGGGCAGGGGAAATGAGCAGTTCTTC.

The chain recombines TRBV9 with TRBJ2-1, with 11 bases that match TRBD2. Trimming at V came to 6 bases and at J to 9 bases, leaving 23 bases not matched to a gene. The CDR3 spans 19 residues. Germline-derived CDR1 and CDR2 are SGDLS and YYNGEE. In DNA, the CDR3 is TGTGCCAGCAACCGTATGGGGACGAGGCGTCTAGCGGGGGGTGGTGAGCAGTTCTTC. It encodes CASNRMGTRRLAGGGEQFF.

This clonotype came up many times. The chain couples TRBV9 to TRBJ1-1, with TRBD1 as a possible D gene (6 bases). This CDR3 comprises 13 residues. V was trimmed by 6 bases and J by 1 base, leaving 10 bases between them. In germline, CDR1 is SGDLS, CDR2 YYNGEE. In DNA form, the CDR3 reads TGTGCCAGCATGAACAGGGCGAACACTGAAGCTTTCTTT. Translated, it gives CASMNRANTEAFF. Full variable domain (outside the CDR3, taken from reference TRBV9 and TRBJ1-1): DSGVTQTPKHLITATGQRVTLRCSPRSGDLSVYWYQQSLDQGLQFLIQYYNGEERAKGNILERFSAQQFPDLHSELNLSSLELGDSALYFCASMNRANTEAFFGQGTRLTVV.

This clonotype has just a few counts. The V gene is TRBV5-1, the J gene TRBJ2-3; a possible D gene is TRBD2 (5 bases). The V gene's germline CDR1 is SGHRS and CDR2 YFSETQ. The CDR3 length is 16 residues. Trimming left V 4 bases short and J 2 bases short, with 17 bases between. As DNA, the CDR3 is TGCGCCAGCAGCCACGGTCGCAGCGGAAACACAGATACGCAGTATTTT. Protein product: CASSHGRSGNTDTQYF. The entire variable domain, with the rest obtained from reference TRBV5-1 and TRBJ2-3, is as follows: KAGVTQTPRYLIKTRGQQVTLSCSPISGHRSVSWYQQTPGQGLQFLFEYFSETQRNKGNFPGRFSGRQFSNSRSEMNVSTLELGDSALYLCASSHGRSGNTDTQYFGPGTRLTVL.

In this sample, this clonotype turned up a few times. The V call is TRBV5-1, the J call TRBJ2-2, with a possible D match to TRBD2 (5 bases). The CDR3 loop spans 15 amino acids. Germline CDR1 reads SGHRS; CDR2 reads YFSETQ. V was pared by 4 bases and J by 1 base, with 11 bases between. Here the CDR3 DNA reads TGCGCCAGCAGCATCGTCGCGGGGAACACCGGGGAGCTGTTTTTT. Residues: CASSIVAGNTGELFF. The whole variable domain, remainder taken from reference TRBV5-1 and TRBJ2-2, is KAGVTQTPRYLIKTRGQQVTLSCSPISGHRSVSWYQQTPGQGLQFLFEYFSETQRNKGNFPGRFSGRQFSNSRSEMNVSTLELGDSALYLCASSIVAGNTGELFFGEGSRLTVL.

The chain couples TRBV20-1 to TRBJ2-7; D is ambiguous. Trimming removed 0 bases at V and 4 bases at J, with 4 bases between. The CDR3 extends over 11 amino acids. CDR1 is DFQATT, CDR2 SNEGSKA, per germline (reference sequence). The CDR3 DNA reads TGCAGTGCTAGAGATGCTTACGAGCAGTACTTC. Translating it yields CSARDAYEQYF.

This clonotype has more than one count but fewer than ten. This chain joins TRBV2 and TRBJ1-3; 7 positions match TRBD1. V was clipped by 5 bases and J by 8 bases; unmatched bases: 6. CDR1 is SNHLY, CDR2 FYNNEI, per germline. CDR3 size: 13 residues. The CDR3 coding sequence is TGTGCCAGCAGTCCGACAGGGACGGACACCATATATTTT. Protein product: CASSPTGTDTIYF.

Only a few counts were recorded for this clonotype. V usage is TRBV7-9 and J usage is TRBJ2-3; weak D call: TRBD2 (5 bases). Trimming took off 2 bases at V and 4 bases at J, with 16 bases between the two ends. Per the germline V gene, CDR1 is SEHNR and CDR2 is FQNEAQ (reference sequence). The CDR3 loop spans 16 amino acids. CDR3 nucleotides: TGTGCCAGCAGCTTAATCGGAGGTTTTAGCGCAGATACGCAGTATTTT. Translated, it gives CASSLIGGFSADTQYF.

The chain employs TRBV4-2 and TRBJ2-7; 10 bases fit TRBD2. Germline V gives CDR1 LGHNA, CDR2 YNFKEQ. The CDR3 is 14 amino acids. J lost 7 bases, V lost 3 bases, and 6 bases had no gene match. This CDR3 reads CASSHAGTSAEQYF. As DNA, the CDR3 is TGTGCCAGCAGCCACGCCGGGACTAGCGCTGAGCAGTACTTC.

This clonotype came up a few times. This chain joins TRBV4-2 and TRBJ2-5; TRBD1 is a possible D gene (6 bases). CDR3 length: 17 residues. The germline CDR1 and CDR2 sequences are LGHNA and YNFKEQ. Trimming took 0 bases from V and 5 from J, leaving 19 bases between them. The CDR3 region has the DNA TGTGCCAGCAGCCAAGATCACAGGGATTGGGAGAGGGAGACCCAGTACTTC. Protein: CASSQDHRDWERETQYF.

Many counts were recorded for this clonotype. V gene TRBV7-8 combines with J gene TRBJ1-6, with a tentative D call TRBD1 (6 bases). This CDR3 contains 17 residues. Trimming pared 2 bases from V and 3 bases from J, leaving 14 bases between. Germline V gene lookup returns CDR1 SGHVS and CDR2 FQNEAQ. CDR3 amino acids: CASSLTDSPHYNSPLHF. CDR3 nucleotide sequence: TGTGCCAGCAGCTTAACGGACAGTCCTCACTATAATTCACCCCTCCACTTT.

The chain uses TRBV3-1 and TRBJ2-1; possibly TRBD1 for D (6 bases). Per the germline V gene, CDR1 is LGHDT and CDR2 is YNNKEL (reference sequence). Trimming stripped 7 bases from V and 15 bases from J, with 16 bases between. The CDR3 runs 11 residues. In DNA, the CDR3 is TGTGCCAGCACCCCAAGGGACATATTGTTCTTC. As protein: CASTPRDILFF.

The V gene is TRBV20-1, the J gene TRBJ2-3; 8 bases fit TRBD1. Germline V lookup: CDR1 DFQATT, CDR2 SNEGSKA (reference sequence). This CDR3 spans 16 amino acids. V gave up 6 bases and J gave up 1 base; unmatched junction bases: 12. Here the CDR3 reads CSATKQGAGGTDTQYF. CDR3 DNA: TGCAGTGCGACCAAGCAGGGGGCAGGGGGCACAGATACGCAGTATTTT.

The chain recombines TRBV18 with TRBJ2-7, with 7 nucleotides matching TRBD1. V gave up 3 bases and J gave up 5 bases; unmatched junction bases: 4. CDR1 is KGHSH and CDR2 is LQKENI in the germline V gene. The CDR3 runs to 13 residues. The CDR3 region has the DNA TGTGCCAGCTCACCTACGACAGGGCACGAGCAGTACTTC. Encoded protein: CASSPTTGHEQYF. Combining the CDR3 with reference TRBV18 and TRBJ2-7 gives the whole variable domain NAGVMQNPRHLVRRRGQEARLRCSPMKGHSHVYWYRQLPEEGLKFMVYLQKENIIDESGMPKERFSAEFPKEGPSILRIQQVVRGDSAAYFCASSPTTGHEQYFGPGTRLTVT.